This T cell receptor (beta chain) was sequenced in a study of T cells in women clearing cervical HPV infection. Turning to the study itself: Controls gave blood once infection was undetectable; cases at lesion identification.

Study-level points and caveats: Richness plus V gene abundances separated cases from controls with AUC around 0.8. Unknown T-cell numbers per sample may underlie the richness differences.

The V gene end was trimmed by 0 bases and the J gene end by 3 bases; junction bases not matched to a gene: 10. Germline-derived CDR1 and CDR2 are DFQATT and SNEGSKA (reference sequence). This CDR3 is 16 amino acids long. Note on this clone: No antigen is known for it. The DNA ends 3 residues before the CDR3 does, and the rest of the CDR3 is filled in from the germline J gene.

TCRdb keeps only in-frame clones here, not all; method: immunoSEQ multiplex PCR. This specimen shows roughly 20,000 clones; the ten leading clones hold about 5%. Each participant carried one incident cervical HPV16 infection only. Sequencing was done on a sample of blood buffy coat. The genes are TRBV20-1 and TRBJ1-2; 7 positions agree with TRBD1. The sequence derives from a woman aged 18 to 75 with a cervical HPV16 infection that either progressed to CIN3+ or cleared (not recorded which). CDR3 residues: CSARDGLPTGYYGYTF. CDR3 bases read: TGCAGTGCTAGAGATGGTTTACCGACAGGGTACTATGGC.